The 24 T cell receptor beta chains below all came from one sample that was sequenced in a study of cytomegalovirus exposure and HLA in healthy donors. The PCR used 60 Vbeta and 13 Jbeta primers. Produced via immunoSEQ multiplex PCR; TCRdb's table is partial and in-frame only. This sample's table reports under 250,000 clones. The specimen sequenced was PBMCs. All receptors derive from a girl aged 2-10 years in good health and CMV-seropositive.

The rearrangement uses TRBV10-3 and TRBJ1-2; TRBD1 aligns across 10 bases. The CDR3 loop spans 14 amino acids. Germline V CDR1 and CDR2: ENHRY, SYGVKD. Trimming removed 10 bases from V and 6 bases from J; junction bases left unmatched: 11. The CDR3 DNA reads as TGTGCCACCACAGAGCTTGGGACAGGGGATGGCTACACCTTC. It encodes CATTELGTGDGYTF.

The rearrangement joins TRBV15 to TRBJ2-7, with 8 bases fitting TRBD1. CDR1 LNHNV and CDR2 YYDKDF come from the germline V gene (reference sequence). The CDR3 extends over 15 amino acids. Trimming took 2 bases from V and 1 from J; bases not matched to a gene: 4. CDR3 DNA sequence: TGTGCCACCAGCAGAAGGACAGGGTCTTCCTACGAGCAGTACTTC. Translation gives CATSRRTGSSYEQYF.

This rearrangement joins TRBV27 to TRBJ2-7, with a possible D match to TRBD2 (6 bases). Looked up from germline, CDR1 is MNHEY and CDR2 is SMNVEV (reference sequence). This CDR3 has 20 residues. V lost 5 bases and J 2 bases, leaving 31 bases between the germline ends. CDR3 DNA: TGTGCCAGCAGTCCTGGACTGGGGGGATCTCCGGCGGGGCGGCCCTACGAGCAGTACTTC. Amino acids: CASSPGLGGSPAGRPYEQYF.

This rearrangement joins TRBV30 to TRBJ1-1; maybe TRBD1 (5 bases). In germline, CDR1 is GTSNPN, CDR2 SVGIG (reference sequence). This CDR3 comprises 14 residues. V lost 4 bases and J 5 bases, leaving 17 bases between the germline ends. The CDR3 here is CAWTPDGGGTEAFF. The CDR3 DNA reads TGTGCCTGGACCCCGGACGGTGGGGGGACTGAAGCTTTCTTT.

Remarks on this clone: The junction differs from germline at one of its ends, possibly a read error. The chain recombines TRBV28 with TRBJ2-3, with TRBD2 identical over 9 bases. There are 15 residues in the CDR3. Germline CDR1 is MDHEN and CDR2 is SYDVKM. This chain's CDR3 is CASILAGDSTDTQYF. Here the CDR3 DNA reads TGTGCCAGCATTTTAGCGGGAGATAGCACAGATACGCAGTATTTT.

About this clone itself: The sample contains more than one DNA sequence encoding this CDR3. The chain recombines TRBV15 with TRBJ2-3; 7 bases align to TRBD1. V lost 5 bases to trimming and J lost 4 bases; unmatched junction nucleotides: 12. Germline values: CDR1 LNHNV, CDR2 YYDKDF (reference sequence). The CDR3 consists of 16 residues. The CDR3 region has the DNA TGTGCCACCAGCCCCAGATCAGGGGGTGTGGCAGATACGCAGTATTTT. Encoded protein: CATSPRSGGVADTQYF.

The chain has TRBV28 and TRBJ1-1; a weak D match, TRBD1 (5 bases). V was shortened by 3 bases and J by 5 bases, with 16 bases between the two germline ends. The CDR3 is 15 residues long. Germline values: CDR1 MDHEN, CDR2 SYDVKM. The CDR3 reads CASSFFRGGGTEAFF. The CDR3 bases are TGTGCCAGCAGTTTTTTCCGCGGGGGTGGGACTGAAGCTTTCTTT.

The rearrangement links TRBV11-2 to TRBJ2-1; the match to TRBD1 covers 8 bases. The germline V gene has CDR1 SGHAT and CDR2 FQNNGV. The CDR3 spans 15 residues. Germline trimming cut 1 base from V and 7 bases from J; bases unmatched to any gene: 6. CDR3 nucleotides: TGTGCCAGCAGCTTAGGAGACAGGGGAATGAATGAGCAGTTCTTC. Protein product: CASSLGDRGMNEQFF.

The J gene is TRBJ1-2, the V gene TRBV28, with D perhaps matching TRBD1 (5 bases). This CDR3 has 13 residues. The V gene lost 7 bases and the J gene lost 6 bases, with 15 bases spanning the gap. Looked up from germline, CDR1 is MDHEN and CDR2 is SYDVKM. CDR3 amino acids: CASTPRGGDGYTF. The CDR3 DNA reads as TGTGCCAGCACTCCGCGGGGGGGGGATGGCTACACCTTC.

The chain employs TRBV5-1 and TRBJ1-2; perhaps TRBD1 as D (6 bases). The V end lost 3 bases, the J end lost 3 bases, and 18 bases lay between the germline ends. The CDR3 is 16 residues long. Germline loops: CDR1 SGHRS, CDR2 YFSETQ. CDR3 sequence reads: CASSWGATGAYYGYTF. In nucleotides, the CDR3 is TGCGCCAGCAGCTGGGGAGCGACAGGCGCCTACTATGGCTACACCTTC.

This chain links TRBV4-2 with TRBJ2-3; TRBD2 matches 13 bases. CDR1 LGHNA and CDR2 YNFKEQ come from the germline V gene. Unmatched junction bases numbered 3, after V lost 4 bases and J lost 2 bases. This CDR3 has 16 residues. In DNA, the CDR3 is TGTGCCAGCAGCCGGACTAGCGGGAGACACACAGATACGCAGTATTTT. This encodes CASSRTSGRHTDTQYF.

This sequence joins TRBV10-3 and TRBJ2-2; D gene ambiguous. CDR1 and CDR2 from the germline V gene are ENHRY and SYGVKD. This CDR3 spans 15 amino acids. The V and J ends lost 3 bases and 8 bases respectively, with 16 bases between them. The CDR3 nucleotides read TGTGCCATCAGTGACGTACTGTCCCCCAGGGGGGAGCTGTTTTTT. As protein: CAISDVLSPRGELFF.

This CDR3 reads CAISGQGGLTDTQYF. In nucleotides, the CDR3 is TGTGCCATCAGTGGTCAGGGGGGCCTCACAGATACGCAGTATTTT. V is TRBV10-3 and J is TRBJ2-3; tentatively, D is TRBD1 (7 bases). There are 15 residues in the CDR3. Trimming shortened V by 4 bases and J by 2 bases, and 13 bases separated the two germline ends. CDR1 and CDR2 from the germline V gene are ENHRY and SYGVKD.

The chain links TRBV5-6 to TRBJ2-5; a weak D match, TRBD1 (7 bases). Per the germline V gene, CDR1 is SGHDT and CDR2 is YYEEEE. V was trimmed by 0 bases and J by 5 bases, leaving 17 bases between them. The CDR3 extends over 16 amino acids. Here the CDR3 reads CASSLDQGEELETQYF. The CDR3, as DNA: TGTGCCAGCAGCTTGGATCAGGGGGAGGAGTTGGAGACCCAGTACTTC.

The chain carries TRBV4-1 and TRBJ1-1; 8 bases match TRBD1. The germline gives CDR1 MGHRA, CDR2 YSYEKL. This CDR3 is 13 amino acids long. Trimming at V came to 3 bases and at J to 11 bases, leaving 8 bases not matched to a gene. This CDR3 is CASSHGQGKTAFF. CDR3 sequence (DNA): TGCGCCAGCAGCCACGGACAGGGTAAGACGGCTTTCTTT.

As DNA, the CDR3 is TGTGCCAGTAGGCTCGACAGGGGCGGAACTGAAGCTTTCTTT. Translating it yields CASRLDRGGTEAFF. This rearrangement joins TRBV19 to TRBJ1-1, with TRBD1 matching over 8 bases. The J segment lost 5 bases and the V segment lost 6 bases, leaving 8 bases of the junction unmatched. Germline assignment: CDR1 LNHDA and CDR2 SQIVND (reference sequence). CDR3 size: 14 residues.

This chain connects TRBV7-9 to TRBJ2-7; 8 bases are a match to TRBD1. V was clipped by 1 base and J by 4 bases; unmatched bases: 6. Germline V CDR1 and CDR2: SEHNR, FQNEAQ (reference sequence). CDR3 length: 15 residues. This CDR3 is CASSLETGGIYEQYF. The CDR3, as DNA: TGTGCCAGCAGCTTAGAAACAGGGGGTATTTACGAGCAGTACTTC.

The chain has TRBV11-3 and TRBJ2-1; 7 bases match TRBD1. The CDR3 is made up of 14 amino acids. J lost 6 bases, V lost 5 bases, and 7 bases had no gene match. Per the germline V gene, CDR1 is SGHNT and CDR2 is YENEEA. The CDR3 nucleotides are TGTGCCAGCAGCGGTCGACAGGGTCTCAATGAGCAGTTCTTC. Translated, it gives CASSGRQGLNEQFF.

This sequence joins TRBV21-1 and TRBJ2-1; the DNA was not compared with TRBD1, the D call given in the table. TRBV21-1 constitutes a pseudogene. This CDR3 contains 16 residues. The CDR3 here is CASSPRGQGASNEQFF. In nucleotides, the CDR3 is TGTGCCAGCAGCCCTAGGGGACAGGGGGCAAGCAATGAGCAGTTCTTC.

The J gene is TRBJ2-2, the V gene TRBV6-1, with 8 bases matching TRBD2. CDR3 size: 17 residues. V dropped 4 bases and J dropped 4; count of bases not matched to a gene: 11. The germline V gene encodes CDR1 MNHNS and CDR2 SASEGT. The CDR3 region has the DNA TGTGCCAGCAGTGTCCTTCGGGGGGGTGAGGCCACCGGGGAGCTGTTTTTT. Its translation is CASSVLRGGEATGELFF.

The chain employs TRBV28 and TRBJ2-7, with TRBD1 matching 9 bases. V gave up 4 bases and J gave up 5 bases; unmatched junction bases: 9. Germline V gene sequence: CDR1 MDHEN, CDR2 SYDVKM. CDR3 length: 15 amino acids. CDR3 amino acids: CASSSIGQGKDEQYF. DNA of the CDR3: TGTGCCAGCAGTTCCATCGGACAGGGGAAGGACGAGCAGTACTTC. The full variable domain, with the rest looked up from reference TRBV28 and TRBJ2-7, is DVKVTQSSRYLVKRTGEKVFLECVQDMDHENMFWYRQDPGLGLRLIYFSYDVKMKEKGDIPEGYSVSREKKERFSLILESASTNQTSMYLCASSSIGQGKDEQYFGPGTRLTVT.

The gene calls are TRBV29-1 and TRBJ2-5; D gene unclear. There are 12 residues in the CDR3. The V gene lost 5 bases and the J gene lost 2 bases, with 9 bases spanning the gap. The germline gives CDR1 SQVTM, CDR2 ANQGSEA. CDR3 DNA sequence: TGCAGCGTTATCAGGCATCAAGAGACCCAGTACTTC. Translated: CSVIRHQETQYF.

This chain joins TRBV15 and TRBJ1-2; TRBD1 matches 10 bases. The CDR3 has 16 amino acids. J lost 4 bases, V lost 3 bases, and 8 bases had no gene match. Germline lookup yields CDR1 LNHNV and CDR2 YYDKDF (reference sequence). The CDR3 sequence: CATSRDPGQGLYGYTF. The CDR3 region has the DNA TGTGCCACCAGCAGGGATCCGGGACAGGGGCTCTATGGCTACACCTTC.

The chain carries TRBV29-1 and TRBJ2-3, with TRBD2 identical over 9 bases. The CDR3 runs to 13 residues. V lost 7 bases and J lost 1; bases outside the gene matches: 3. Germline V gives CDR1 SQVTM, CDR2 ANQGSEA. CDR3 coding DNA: TGCAGCGGCAGACTAGCGGGCACAGATACGCAGTATTTT. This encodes CSGRLAGTDTQYF.